These 24 T cell receptor beta chains were sequenced from one sample in a study of blood T cell repertoires in COVID-19. The assay was immunoSEQ multiplex PCR, and TCRdb's table has in-frame clones only and misses some. The table includes 250,000 to 350,000 clones, approximately 84% detected once. Sequencing was carried out using peripheral blood. The source is a human donor with COVID-19, enrolled during active disease. The donor label of this sample is uncertain.

V gene TRBV28 combines with J gene TRBJ2-5, with 7 nucleotides matching TRBD1. CDR3 size: 16 residues. The germline CDR1 and CDR2 sequences are MDHEN and SYDVKM. Trimming took 4 bases from V and 0 from J; bases not matched to a gene: 8. This CDR3 is CASSSHRTGDQETQYF. In nucleotides, the CDR3 is TGTGCCAGCAGTTCTCATCGCACAGGGGACCAAGAGACCCAGTACTTC.

About this clone itself: Without the conserved terminal phenylalanine or tryptophan, this CDR3 likely stems from a read error. The DNA is omitted, as the CDR3 cannot be located on it reliably, and the CDR3 follows TCRdb's listing. The chain has TRBV2 and TRBJ2-7; the table's D call TRBD1 went unverified against the DNA. The CDR3 length equals 11 residues, ends included. The V gene's germline CDR1 is SNHLY and CDR2 FYNNEI. The CDR3 sequence: CASSVETEGSL.

V gene TRBV28 combines with J gene TRBJ2-7; D might be TRBD1 (5 bases). CDR1 and CDR2 from the germline V gene are MDHEN and SYDVKM. The germline V and J ends were trimmed by 3 bases and 2 bases, with 8 bases remaining between them. The CDR3 spans 13 residues. CDR3: CASSFLRAYEQYF. DNA of the CDR3: TGTGCCAGCAGTTTCCTCAGGGCCTACGAGCAGTACTTC.

This clone was found once. The rearrangement joins TRBV5-6 to TRBJ2-1, with 14 bases matching TRBD2. The germline CDR1 and CDR2 sequences are SGHDT and YYEEEE. The CDR3 has 17 amino acids. Trimming took 4 bases from V and 7 from J; bases not matched to a gene: 10. CDR3: CASSPRPGTSGRNEQFF. The CDR3 coding sequence is TGTGCCAGCAGCCCCCGCCCCGGGACTAGCGGGAGAAATGAGCAGTTCTTC.

The chain links TRBV28 to TRBJ2-6; TRBD1 agrees at 8 bases. CDR1 is MDHEN and CDR2 is SYDVKM in the germline V gene. V lost 7 bases and J lost 0; bases outside the gene matches: 11. This CDR3 is 18 amino acids long. The CDR3 nucleotides are TGTGCCAGCAAGCCTGTCGGACAGGGCAGCTCTGGGGCCAACGTCCTGACTTTC. Its protein is CASKPVGQGSSGANVLTF.

The sample holds one count of this clone. The gene calls are TRBV11-2 and TRBJ2-1; the D gene is possibly TRBD2 (6 bases). The CDR3 runs 15 residues. Germline CDR1 SGHAT, CDR2 FQNNGV. V shed 3 bases and J shed 7 bases, with 16 bases lying between them. Here the CDR3 DNA reads TGTGCCAGCAGCTTGGGACTTAGAAACTTAAATGAGCAGTTCTTC. This gives the protein CASSLGLRNLNEQFF.

This clone was found a few times. The chain is built from TRBV9 and TRBJ1-6; D uncertain. The germline gives CDR1 SGDLS, CDR2 YYNGEE. Deletions cut 0 bases from V and 6 bases from J, with 10 bases between. This CDR3 region has 15 residues. CDR3 amino acids: CASSVEEAFNSPLHF. The CDR3 DNA is TGTGCCAGCAGCGTAGAGGAGGCATTTAATTCACCCCTCCACTTT. The entire variable domain, with the rest obtained from reference TRBV9 and TRBJ1-6, is as follows: DSGVTQTPKHLITATGQRVTLRCSPRSGDLSVYWYQQSLDQGLQFLIQYYNGEERAKGNILERFSAQQFPDLHSELNLSSLELGDSALYFCASSVEEAFNSPLHFGNGTRLTVT.

This clone appeared a few times. The rearrangement links TRBV27 to TRBJ2-3; TRBD2 matches at 13 bases. The CDR3 is 19 amino acids. Per the germline V gene, CDR1 is MNHEY and CDR2 is SMNVEV (reference sequence). Germline trimming cut 1 base from V and 1 base from J; bases unmatched to any gene: 8. The CDR3 loop reads CASSLYPLGTSGGTDTQYF. The CDR3, as DNA: TGTGCCAGCAGTTTATACCCCCTCGGGACTAGCGGGGGCACAGATACGCAGTATTTT.

Regarding this clone: At one end the junction does not follow the germline gene, possibly because of a read error. The rearrangement joins TRBV4-1 to TRBJ1-5; D may be TRBD1 (5 bases). The CDR3 contains 16 residues. Looked up from germline, CDR1 is MGHRA and CDR2 is YSYEKL. CDR3 bases: TGCGCCCGCAGCCGATTCTGGGGGGGGAGCAATCAGCCCCAGCATTTT. Protein product: CARSRFWGGSNQPQHF.

This clone appeared once. This sequence joins TRBV21-1 and TRBJ1-5; the table's D call TRBD1 went unverified against the DNA. TRBV21-1 is reported as a pseudogene. This CDR3 comprises 15 residues. The CDR3 DNA follows: TGTGCCAGCAGCAACCTTCGACAGGGTGGTCAGCCCCAGCATTTT. Amino acid sequence: CASSNLRQGGQPQHF.

The V call is TRBV28, the J call TRBJ2-7, with D possibly being TRBD2 (6 bases). This CDR3 contains 14 residues. Germline CDR1 reads MDHEN; CDR2 reads SYDVKM. Deletions cut 6 bases from V and 5 bases from J, with 17 bases between. In nucleotides, the CDR3 is TGTGCCAGCAGCCCCGGGACTCCTCCACACGAGCAGTACTTC. Encoded protein: CASSPGTPPHEQYF.

The chain couples TRBV5-1 to TRBJ2-7; D unresolved. The CDR3 has 13 residues. Germline V lookup: CDR1 SGHRS, CDR2 YFSETQ. V lost 2 bases and J lost 1, with 7 bases in between. CDR3 in DNA: TGCGCCAGCAGCTTCTGGAGTTCCTACGAGCAGTACTTC. This codes for CASSFWSSYEQYF.

This chain joins TRBV11-2 and TRBJ1-2; perhaps TRBD1 as D (6 bases). Germline CDR1 reads SGHAT; CDR2 reads FQNNGV. CDR3 size: 15 residues. V lost 1 base to trimming and J lost 4 bases, with 13 bases between them. In DNA form, the CDR3 reads TGTGCCAGCAGCTTAGCGGACAGACCTCTCTATGGCTACACCTTC. Residues: CASSLADRPLYGYTF.

This clone showed up just a few times. This sequence joins TRBV5-1 and TRBJ1-1, with 11 bases identical to TRBD1. The V gene's germline CDR1 is SGHRS and CDR2 YFSETQ. Trimming took 5 bases from V and 4 from J; bases not matched to a gene: 4. CDR3 size: 14 residues. CDR3 DNA: TGCGCCAGCAGGGCCGGGACAGGGGGCACTGAAGCTTTCTTT. Its protein product is CASRAGTGGTEAFF.

The J gene is TRBJ1-5, the V gene TRBV19, with D perhaps matching TRBD1 (5 bases). The V gene lost 4 bases and the J gene lost 4 bases, with 8 bases spanning the gap. There are 13 residues in the CDR3. Germline V gives CDR1 LNHDA, CDR2 SQIVND (reference sequence). The CDR3 loop is CASSKRGNQPQHF. The CDR3 DNA follows: TGTGCCAGTAGTAAAAGGGGTAATCAGCCCCAGCATTTT.

The chain has TRBV27 and TRBJ2-7; maybe TRBD1 (5 bases). CDR3 length equals 13 residues. V shed 5 bases and J shed 2 bases, with 10 bases lying between them. Germline assignment: CDR1 MNHEY and CDR2 SMNVEV (reference sequence). The CDR3 DNA is TGTGCCAGCAGTCCCCTGGGGCCCTACGAGCAGTACTTC. It codes for CASSPLGPYEQYF.

The rearrangement links TRBV10-3 to TRBJ2-1; 7 bases are shared with TRBD1. CDR3 length: 14 residues. Losses at the gene ends were 10 bases for V and 10 bases for J; bases not matched to a gene: 16. Germline V CDR1 and CDR2: ENHRY, SYGVKD. The CDR3 bases are TGTGCCACCCGACAGGGACCAAGGAGTGGCGAGCAGTTCTTC. It translates to CATRQGPRSGEQFF.

Concerning this clone: This same CDR3 is encoded by further DNA sequences in the sample. V is TRBV10-1 and J is TRBJ2-2; TRBD2 is a possible D gene (6 bases). Germline V gene sequence: CDR1 WNHNN, CDR2 SYGVQD (reference sequence). CDR3 length equals 13 residues. V gave up 4 bases and J gave up 5 bases, with 8 bases separating them. CDR3: CASSAGGTGELFF. The CDR3 DNA reads TGCGCCAGCAGTGCCGGGGGAACCGGGGAGCTGTTTTTT.

The genes are TRBV7-9 and TRBJ2-7; 7 nucleotides line up with TRBD1. CDR3 length equals 14 residues. Germline assignment: CDR1 SEHNR and CDR2 FQNEAQ (reference sequence). After removal of 1 base from V and 3 bases from J, the junction contained 3 bases not matched to a gene. CDR3 bases: TGTGCCAGCAGCTTAGGGGCAGGGGGCTACGAGCAGTACTTC. The encoded protein is CASSLGAGGYEQYF.

This clone was counted a single time. This chain uses TRBV5-1 with TRBJ2-2, with TRBD1 identical over 7 bases. The trim removed 3 bases at V and 1 base at J, leaving 9 bases unmatched. Germline assignment: CDR1 SGHRS and CDR2 YFSETQ. The length of the CDR3 is 17 residues. The CDR3 region has the DNA TGCGCCAGCAGCTCCGAACCGGGACAGAAGAACACCGGGGAGCTGTTTTTT. This sequence encodes CASSSEPGQKNTGELFF.

The chain combines TRBV2 with TRBJ2-5; 8 nucleotides line up with TRBD2. Germline lookup yields CDR1 SNHLY and CDR2 FYNNEI. The CDR3 has 15 amino acids. V lost 10 bases and J lost 2; bases outside the gene matches: 12. CDR3: CATHRSGGFQETQYF. DNA for the CDR3: TGTGCCACGCACAGGAGCGGGGGCTTTCAAGAGACCCAGTACTTC.

The chain is built from TRBV4-1 and TRBJ1-1; 8 bases are a match to TRBD1. The CDR3 is made up of 16 amino acids. Germline loops: CDR1 MGHRA, CDR2 YSYEKL. V lost 2 bases and J lost 3; bases outside the gene matches: 8. The CDR3 DNA reads TGCGCCAGCAGCCAATCCAACAGGGGGTGGGACACTGAAGCTTTCTTT. As protein: CASSQSNRGWDTEAFF.

This rearrangement joins TRBV28 to TRBJ1-3, with D hard to call. This CDR3 region has 14 residues. Trimming stripped 3 bases from V and 3 bases from J, with 9 bases between. Germline assignment: CDR1 MDHEN and CDR2 SYDVKM. CDR3 loop: CASSLVEFGNTIYF. In DNA form, the CDR3 reads TGTGCCAGCAGTTTGGTAGAGTTTGGAAACACCATATATTTT.

The chain uses TRBV20-1 and TRBJ2-3; 16 bases fit TRBD2. V dropped 3 bases and J dropped 3; count of bases not matched to a gene: 3. CDR3 length: 16 amino acids. Per germline, CDR1 DFQATT and CDR2 SNEGSKA (reference sequence). The CDR3 is CSASWGLAGGTDTQYF. For the CDR3, the DNA is TGCAGTGCTAGTTGGGGACTAGCGGGAGGGACAGATACGCAGTATTTT.